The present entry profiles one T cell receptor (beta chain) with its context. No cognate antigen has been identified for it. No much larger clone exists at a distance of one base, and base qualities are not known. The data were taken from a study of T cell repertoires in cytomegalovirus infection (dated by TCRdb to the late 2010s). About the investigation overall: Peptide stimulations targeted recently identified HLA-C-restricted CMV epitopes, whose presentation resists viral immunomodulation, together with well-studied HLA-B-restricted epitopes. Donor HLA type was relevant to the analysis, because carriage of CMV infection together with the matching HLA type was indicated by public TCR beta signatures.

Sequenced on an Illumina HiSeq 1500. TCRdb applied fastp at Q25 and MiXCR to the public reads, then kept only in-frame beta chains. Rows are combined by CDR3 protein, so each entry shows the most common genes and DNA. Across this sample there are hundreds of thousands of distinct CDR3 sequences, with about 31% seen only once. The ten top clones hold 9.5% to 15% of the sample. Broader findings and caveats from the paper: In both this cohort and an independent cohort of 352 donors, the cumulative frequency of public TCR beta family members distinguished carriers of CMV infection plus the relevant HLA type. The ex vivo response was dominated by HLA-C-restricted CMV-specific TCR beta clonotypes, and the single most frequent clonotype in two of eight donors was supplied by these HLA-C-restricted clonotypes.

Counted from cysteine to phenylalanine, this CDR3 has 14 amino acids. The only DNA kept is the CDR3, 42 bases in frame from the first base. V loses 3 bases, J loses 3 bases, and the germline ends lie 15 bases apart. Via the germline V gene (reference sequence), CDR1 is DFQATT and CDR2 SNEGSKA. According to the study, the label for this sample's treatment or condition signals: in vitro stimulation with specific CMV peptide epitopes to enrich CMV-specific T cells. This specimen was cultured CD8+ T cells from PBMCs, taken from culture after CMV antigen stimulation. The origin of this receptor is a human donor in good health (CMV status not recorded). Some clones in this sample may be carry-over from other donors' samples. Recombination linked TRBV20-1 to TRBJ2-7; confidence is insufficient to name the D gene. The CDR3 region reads CSARSPRIFYEQYF. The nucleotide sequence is TGCAGTGCTAGGTCTCCTAGGATATTCTACGAGCAGTACTTC.